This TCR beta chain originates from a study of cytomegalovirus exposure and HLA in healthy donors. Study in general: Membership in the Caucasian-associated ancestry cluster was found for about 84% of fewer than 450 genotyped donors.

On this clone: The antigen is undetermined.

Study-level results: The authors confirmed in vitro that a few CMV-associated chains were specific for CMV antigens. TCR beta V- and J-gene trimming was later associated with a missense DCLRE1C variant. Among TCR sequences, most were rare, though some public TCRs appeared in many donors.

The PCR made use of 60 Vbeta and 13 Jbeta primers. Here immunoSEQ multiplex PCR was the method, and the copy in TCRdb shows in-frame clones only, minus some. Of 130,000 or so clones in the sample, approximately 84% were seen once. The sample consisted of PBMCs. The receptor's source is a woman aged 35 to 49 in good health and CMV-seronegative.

For the CDR3, the DNA is TGTGCCAGCAGCTTAGTCGTAGCGGGAGCCCAGACCCAGTACTTC. Its protein is CASSLVVAGAQTQYF. V is TRBV7-9 and J is TRBJ2-5; 9 nucleotides match TRBD2. Germline CDR1 reads SEHNR; CDR2 reads FQNEAQ (reference sequence). The CDR3 length is 15 residues. The V segment lost 1 base and the J segment 6 bases; nucleotides outside the gene matches: 6.